This T cell receptor (beta chain) was obtained from a study of OX40 agonist ivuxolimab in advanced cancers. The overall study: The dose-escalation cohort had hepatocellular carcinoma, melanoma, renal cell or head and neck cancer.

Sequencing used immunoSEQ multiplex PCR; TCRdb keeps in-frame clones, though not all of them. The sample lists some 70,000 clones, roughly 82% occurring once. The V gene lost 10 bases and the J gene lost 8 bases, with 20 bases spanning the gap. The CDR3 extends over 14 amino acids. Germline V CDR1 and CDR2: SNHLY, FYNNEI. J is TRBJ1-4 and V is TRBV2, with a weak D call TRBD1 (6 bases). The sequencing here drew on CD4+ or CD8+ T cells sorted from blood, taken in a trial of the OX40 agonist ivuxolimab. This clonotype was sampled from an adult with an advanced solid tumor such as melanoma, head and neck, liver or kidney cancer. CDR3 sequence: CATTPGAAGEKLFF. The CDR3 nucleotides read TGTGCCACCACCCCAGGGGCCGCGGGAGAAAAACTGTTTTTT.